This T cell receptor (beta chain) was found in a study of OX40 agonist ivuxolimab in advanced cancers. Study-level information: Dose-escalation patients' cancers were hepatocellular carcinoma, melanoma, renal cell or head and neck cancer. There were three patients with partial responses, one having hepatocellular carcinoma and two cutaneous melanoma.

Germline CDR1 reads MNHEY; CDR2 reads SVGAGI. V was pared by 0 bases and J by 4 bases, with 7 bases between. The CDR3 runs 14 residues. Produced via immunoSEQ multiplex PCR; TCRdb's table is partial and in-frame only. In the table there are approximately 61,000 clones, around 90% of which are singletons. Study-wide findings and caveats: Mean expanded clone counts were higher in CD8+ than CD4+ T cells. In the 0.1 to 3.0 mg/kg range, CD4+ and CD8+ blood T cells had expanded clonally by week 6.

As for this clone: Its target is unknown.

V gene TRBV6-5 combines with J gene TRBJ1-5, with D uncertain. The specimen comprised CD4+ or CD8+ T cells sorted from blood, sampled in a trial of the OX40 agonist ivuxolimab. The TCR originated in an adult with an advanced solid tumor such as melanoma, head and neck, liver or kidney cancer. DNA of the CDR3: TGTGCCAGCAGTTACTCGATGCGGAATCAGCCCCAGCATTTT. Its translation: CASSYSMRNQPQHF.